The clone carrying this TCR beta chain has more than one count but fewer than ten. CDR3 length: 14 amino acids. Germline CDR1 is SGHRS and CDR2 is YFSETQ. V lost 0 bases and J 5 bases, leaving 12 bases between the germline ends. This record comes from a study of blood T cell repertoires in COVID-19. In the study overall: The study drew acute and convalescent COVID-19 samples from the United States, Italy and Spain. The cDNA or gDNA used as material had been derived from T cells, B-cell-depleted T cells, or PBMCs.

How the authors handled the data: Amplification from reference gene primers served as the basis for estimated nucleated cell counts. TCRdb's table, derived via immunoSEQ multiplex PCR, lists solely in-frame clones and lacks some. V, J and clone size derive from that table, while D and trimming were established from the DNA sequence. Here the sample spans about 190,000 clones, about four fifths being singletons. The sequencing sample was made of peripheral blood. This TCR was sampled from a woman aged 40 to 55 with acute or convalescent COVID-19. The rearrangement links TRBV5-1 to TRBJ2-7; a possible D gene is TRBD2 (6 bases). CDR3 region: CASSLESGSNEQYF. The CDR3 DNA is TGCGCCAGCAGCTTGGAAAGCGGGTCTAACGAGCAGTACTTC.